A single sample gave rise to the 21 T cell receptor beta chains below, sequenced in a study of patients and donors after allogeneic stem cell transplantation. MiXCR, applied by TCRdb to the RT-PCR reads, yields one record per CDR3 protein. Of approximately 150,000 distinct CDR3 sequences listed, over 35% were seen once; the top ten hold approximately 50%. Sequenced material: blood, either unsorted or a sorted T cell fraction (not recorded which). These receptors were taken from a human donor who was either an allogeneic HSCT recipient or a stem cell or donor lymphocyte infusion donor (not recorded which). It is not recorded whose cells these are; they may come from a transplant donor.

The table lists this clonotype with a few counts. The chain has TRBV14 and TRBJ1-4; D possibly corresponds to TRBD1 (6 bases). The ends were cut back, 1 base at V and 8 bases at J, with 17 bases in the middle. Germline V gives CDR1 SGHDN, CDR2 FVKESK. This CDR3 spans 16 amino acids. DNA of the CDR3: TGTGCCAGCAGCCAAGTGACAGGCCCTTTAGGGGAAAAACTGTTTTTT. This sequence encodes CASSQVTGPLGEKLFF.

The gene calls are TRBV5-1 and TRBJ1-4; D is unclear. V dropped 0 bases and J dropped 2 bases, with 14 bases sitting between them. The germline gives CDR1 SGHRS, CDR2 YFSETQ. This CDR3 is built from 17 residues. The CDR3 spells CASSLDATTTTNEKLFF. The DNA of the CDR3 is TGCGCCAGCAGCTTGGACGCGACGACTACCACTAATGAAAAACTGTTTTTT.

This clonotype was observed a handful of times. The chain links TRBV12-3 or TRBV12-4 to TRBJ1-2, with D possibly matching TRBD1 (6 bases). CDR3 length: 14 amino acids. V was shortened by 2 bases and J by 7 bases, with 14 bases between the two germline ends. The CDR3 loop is CASSLNRDTGGYTF. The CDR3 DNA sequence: TGTGCCAGCAGTTTAAACAGGGATACAGGTGGCTACACCTTC.

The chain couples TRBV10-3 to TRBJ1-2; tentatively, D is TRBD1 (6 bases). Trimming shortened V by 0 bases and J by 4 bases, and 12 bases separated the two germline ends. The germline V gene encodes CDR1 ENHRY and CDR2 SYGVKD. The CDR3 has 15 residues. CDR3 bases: TGTGCCATCAGTGAGTCCGAGACAGGTACCTATGGCTACACCTTC. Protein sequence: CAISESETGTYGYTF.

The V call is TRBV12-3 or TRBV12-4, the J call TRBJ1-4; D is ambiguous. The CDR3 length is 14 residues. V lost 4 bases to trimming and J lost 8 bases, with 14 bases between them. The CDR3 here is CASSSVYVGEKLFF. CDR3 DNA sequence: TGTGCCAGCAGTTCGGTTTATGTAGGGGAAAAACTGTTTTTT.

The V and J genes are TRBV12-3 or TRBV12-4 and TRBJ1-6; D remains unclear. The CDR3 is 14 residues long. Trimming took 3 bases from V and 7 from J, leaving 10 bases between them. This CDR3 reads CASSFNRRNSPLHF. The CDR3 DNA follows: TGTGCCAGCAGTTTCAACAGAAGGAATTCACCCCTCCACTTT.

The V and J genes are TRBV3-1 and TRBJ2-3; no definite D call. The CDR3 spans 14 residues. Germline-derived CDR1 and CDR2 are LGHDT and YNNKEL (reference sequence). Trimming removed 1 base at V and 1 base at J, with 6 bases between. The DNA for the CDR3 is TGTGCCAGCAGCCAAGTTGCGGGCACAGATACGCAGTATTTT. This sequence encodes CASSQVAGTDTQYF.

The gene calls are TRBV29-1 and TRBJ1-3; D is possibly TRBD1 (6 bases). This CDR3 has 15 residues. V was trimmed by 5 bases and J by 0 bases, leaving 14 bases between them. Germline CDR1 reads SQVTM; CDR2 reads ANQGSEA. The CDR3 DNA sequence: TGCAGCGTTACCTCAGGGACAAACTCTGGAAACACCATATATTTT. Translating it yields CSVTSGTNSGNTIYF.

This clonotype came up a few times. The CDR3 DNA is TGTGCCATCAGTGGTGAACCAGATACGCAGTATTTT. This encodes CAISGEPDTQYF. The chain joins TRBV10-3 to TRBJ2-3; D ambiguous. V lost 4 bases and J lost 4, with 6 bases in between. This CDR3 region has 12 residues. The V gene's germline CDR1 is ENHRY and CDR2 SYGVKD.

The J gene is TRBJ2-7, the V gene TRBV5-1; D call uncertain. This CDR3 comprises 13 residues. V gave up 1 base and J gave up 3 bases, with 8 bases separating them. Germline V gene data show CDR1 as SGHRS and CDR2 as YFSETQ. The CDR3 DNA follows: TGCGCCAGCAGCTTGTCCCCCGACTACGAGCAGTACGTC. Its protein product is CASSLSPDYEQYV.

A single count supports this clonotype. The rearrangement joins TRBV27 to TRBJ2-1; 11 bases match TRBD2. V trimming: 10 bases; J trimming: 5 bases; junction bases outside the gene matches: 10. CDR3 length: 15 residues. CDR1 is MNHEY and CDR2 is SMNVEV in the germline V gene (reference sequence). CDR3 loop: CATCSGTSGHNEQFF. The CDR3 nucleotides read TGTGCCACCTGCTCGGGGACTAGCGGCCACAATGAGCAGTTCTTC.

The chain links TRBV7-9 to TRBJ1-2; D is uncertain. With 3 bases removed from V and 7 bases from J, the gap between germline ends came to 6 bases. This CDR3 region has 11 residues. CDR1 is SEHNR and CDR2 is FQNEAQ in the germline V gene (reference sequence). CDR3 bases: TGTGCCAGCAGCTTCCGCCTTGGCTACACCTTC. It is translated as CASSFRLGYTF.

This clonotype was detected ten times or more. DNA of the CDR3: TGCGCCAGCAGCTTTAGACAGGGGAACACCGGGGAGCTGTTTTTT. Its protein product is CASSFRQGNTGELFF. The chain is built from TRBV5-1 and TRBJ2-2; 7 nucleotides line up with TRBD1. The trim removed 2 bases at V and 1 base at J, leaving 2 bases unmatched. Germline V CDR1 and CDR2: SGHRS, YFSETQ. This CDR3 has 15 residues.

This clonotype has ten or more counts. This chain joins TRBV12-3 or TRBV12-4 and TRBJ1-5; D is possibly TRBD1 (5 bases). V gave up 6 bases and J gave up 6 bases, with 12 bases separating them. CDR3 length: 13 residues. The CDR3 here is CASRDQGSQPQHF. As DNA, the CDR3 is TGTGCCAGCAGAGATCAGGGAAGTCAGCCCCAGCATTTT.

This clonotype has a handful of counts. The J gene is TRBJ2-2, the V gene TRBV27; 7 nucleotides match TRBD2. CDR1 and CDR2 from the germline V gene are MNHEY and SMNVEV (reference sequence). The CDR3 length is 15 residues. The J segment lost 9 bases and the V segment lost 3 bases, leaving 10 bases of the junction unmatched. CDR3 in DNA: TGTGCCAGCAGTTTCTTGGCTAGCGGCCCCCGGGAGCTGTTTTTT. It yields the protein CASSFLASGPRELFF.

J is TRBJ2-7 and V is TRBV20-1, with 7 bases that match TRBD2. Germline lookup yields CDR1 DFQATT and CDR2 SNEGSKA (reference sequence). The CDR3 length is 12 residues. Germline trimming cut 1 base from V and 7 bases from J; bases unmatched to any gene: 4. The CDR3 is CSARGDYPEQYF. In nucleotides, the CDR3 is TGCAGTGCTAGAGGGGACTACCCGGAGCAGTACTTC.

The CDR3 nucleotides read TGCGCCAGCAGCCAAGATGGAAGGGCATATGAAGCTTTCTTT. This gives the protein CASSQDGRAYEAFF. The J gene is TRBJ1-1, the V gene TRBV4-1; D gene ambiguous. Germline V gene lookup returns CDR1 MGHRA and CDR2 YSYEKL. V was cut by 0 bases and J by 7 bases, with 12 bases left in between. The CDR3 sequence is 14 residues long.

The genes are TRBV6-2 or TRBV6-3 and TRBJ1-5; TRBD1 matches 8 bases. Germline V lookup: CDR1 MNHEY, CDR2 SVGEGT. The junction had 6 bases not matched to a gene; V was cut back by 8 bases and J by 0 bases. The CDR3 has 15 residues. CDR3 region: CASDPGQVSNQPQHF. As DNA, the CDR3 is TGTGCCAGCGATCCGGGACAGGTTAGCAATCAGCCCCAGCATTTT.

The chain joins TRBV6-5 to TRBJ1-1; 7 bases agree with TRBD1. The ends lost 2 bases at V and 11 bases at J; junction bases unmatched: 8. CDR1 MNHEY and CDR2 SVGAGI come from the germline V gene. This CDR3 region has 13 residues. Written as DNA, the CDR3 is TGTGCCAGCAGTTACGAGGGGGCGGTTGAGGCTTTCTTT. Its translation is CASSYEGAVEAFF.

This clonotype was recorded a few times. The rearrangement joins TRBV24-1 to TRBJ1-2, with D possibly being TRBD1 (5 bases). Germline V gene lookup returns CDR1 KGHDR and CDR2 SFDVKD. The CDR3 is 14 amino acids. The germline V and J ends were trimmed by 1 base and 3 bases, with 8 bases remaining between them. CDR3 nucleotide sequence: TGTGCCACCAGTGATTTTTCGACAGACTATGGCTACACCTTC. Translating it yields CATSDFSTDYGYTF.

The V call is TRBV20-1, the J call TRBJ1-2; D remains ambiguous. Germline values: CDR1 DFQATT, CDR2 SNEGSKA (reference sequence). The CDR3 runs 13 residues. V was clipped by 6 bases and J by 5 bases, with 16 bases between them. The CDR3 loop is CSAAREVGYGYTF. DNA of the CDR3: TGCAGTGCCGCCCGGGAGGTCGGGTATGGCTACACCTTC.